The 23 T cell receptor beta chains below all came from one sample that was sequenced in a study of blood T cell repertoires in COVID-19 (dated by TCRdb to about 2020). Receptors were amplified or captured by the immunoSEQ multiplex PCR assay. TCRdb provides this immuneACCESS table in a form limited to in-frame rearrangements. Some clones are lacking; in checked studies, under half of them reflect an unresolved V gene, and why the rest are absent is not known. For this sample there are 150,000 to 200,000 clones; 65% to 85% appear just once. 13% of the sample goes to the ten largest clones. The specimen sequenced was PBMCs or T cells enriched from blood (not recorded which). These receptors came from a woman aged 60-70 years who had recovered from COVID-19.

This chain connects TRBV18 to TRBJ1-1; D is uncertain. The CDR3 contains 16 residues. Trimming shortened V by 2 bases and J by 0 bases, and 13 bases separated the two germline ends. CDR1 is KGHSH and CDR2 is LQKENI in the germline V gene. CDR3 amino acids: CASSPWASSMNTEAFF. The CDR3 nucleotides are TGTGCCAGCTCACCATGGGCATCAAGCATGAACACTGAAGCTTTCTTT.

The chain joins TRBV7-2 to TRBJ1-3; the D is unclear. Germline V gene data show CDR1 as SGHTA and CDR2 as FQGNSA. CDR3 length equals 13 residues. Trimming removed 5 bases at V and 1 base at J, with 6 bases between. The CDR3 is CASSLQSGNTIYF. For the CDR3, the DNA is TGTGCCAGCAGCCTCCAGTCTGGAAACACCATATATTTT.

The V call is TRBV29-1, the J call TRBJ2-7; the D gene is possibly TRBD1 (6 bases). CDR3 size: 13 residues. V lost 4 bases and J 0 bases, leaving 10 bases between the germline ends. Germline lookup yields CDR1 SQVTM and CDR2 ANQGSEA. The CDR3 DNA reads as TGCAGCGTTGGTCGGACAGCCTCCTACGAGCAGTACTTC. Translated: CSVGRTASYEQYF.

This chain links TRBV9 with TRBJ2-1; 11 bases line up with TRBD2. Germline V lookup: CDR1 SGDLS, CDR2 YYNGEE. V trimming: 3 bases; J trimming: 2 bases; junction bases outside the gene matches: 13. This CDR3 spans 19 amino acids. The CDR3 loop reads CASSAGGTSGKITYNEQFF. The CDR3 nucleotides read TGTGCCAGCAGCGCGGGGGGGACTAGCGGAAAAATTACCTACAATGAGCAGTTCTTC.

This clone is a singleton in its sample. This chain links TRBV9 with TRBJ2-5; no clear D gene. The CDR3 runs to 13 residues. Trimming shortened V by 0 bases and J by 9 bases, and 12 bases separated the two germline ends. Germline lookup yields CDR1 SGDLS and CDR2 YYNGEE. The CDR3 reads CASSVGSPTPQYF. The DNA of the CDR3 is TGTGCCAGCAGCGTAGGGTCCCCAACTCCCCAGTACTTC.

This clone occurred once. The V gene is TRBV10-3, the J gene TRBJ1-5; 9 nucleotides agree with TRBD1. The V gene end was trimmed by 3 bases and the J gene end by 7 bases; junction bases not matched to a gene: 7. The CDR3 extends over 15 amino acids. Germline CDR1 ENHRY, CDR2 SYGVKD. The CDR3 DNA reads as TGTGCCATCAGTGAATCACAGGGGGCAGGGCAGCCCCAGCATTTT. This sequence encodes CAISESQGAGQPQHF.

The V gene is TRBV5-1, the J gene TRBJ2-2; 11 bases map to TRBD1. The CDR3 is 16 amino acids. The V gene end was trimmed by 2 bases and the J gene end by 4 bases; junction bases not matched to a gene: 4. CDR1 is SGHRS and CDR2 is YFSETQ in the germline V gene. The CDR3 loop reads CASSFGTGGITGELFF. The CDR3 DNA follows: TGCGCCAGCAGCTTCGGGACAGGGGGTATCACCGGGGAGCTGTTTTTT.

CDR3 sequence reads: CASSAGLYGYTF. The CDR3 DNA sequence: TGTGCCAGCAGTGCAGGGCTCTATGGCTACACCTTC. The chain employs TRBV2 and TRBJ1-2, with TRBD1 as a possible D gene (5 bases). V lost 4 bases and J 4 bases, leaving 7 bases between the germline ends. The CDR3 totals 12 residues. Germline assignment: CDR1 SNHLY and CDR2 FYNNEI. Full variable domain (missing parts from reference TRBV2 and TRBJ1-2): EPEVTQTPSHQVTQMGQEVILRCVPISNHLYFYWYRQILGQKVEFLVSFYNNEISEKSEIFDDQFSVERPDGSNFTLKIRSTKLEDSAMYFCASSAGLYGYTFGSGTRLTVV.

The rearrangement uses TRBV29-1 and TRBJ2-2; 8 bases are shared with TRBD2. The CDR3 is made up of 16 amino acids. The germline V gene has CDR1 SQVTM and CDR2 ANQGSEA. J was trimmed by 7 bases and V by 1 base; bases with no gene match: 11. In nucleotides, the CDR3 is TGCAGCGTTGAAGTCGGGGTTGCTAGCGGGTTCGGGGAGCTGTTTTTT. Encoded protein: CSVEVGVASGFGELFF.

This chain links TRBV7-6 with TRBJ1-2, with 8 bases matching TRBD1. The ends lost 0 bases at V and 4 bases at J; junction bases unmatched: 4. The CDR3 has 15 residues. Germline V gene data show CDR1 as SGHVS and CDR2 as FNYEAQ. In nucleotides, the CDR3 is TGTGCCAGCAGCTTAGCTGGAGACAGGGGCTATGGCTACACCTTC. Residues: CASSLAGDRGYGYTF.

This clone was observed a single time. This chain joins TRBV6-1 and TRBJ2-6; no clear D. The CDR3 is 18 amino acids. Germline CDR1 MNHNS, CDR2 SASEGT. The V end was cut by 1 base, the J end by 0 bases, with 13 bases between. The CDR3, as DNA: TGTGCCAGCAGTGAAGATGGGCATTCCGACTCTGGGGCCAACGTCCTGACTTTC. Residues: CASSEDGHSDSGANVLTF.

CDR3 protein: CAISASLQGVIAYGYTF. The CDR3 nucleotides are TGTGCCATCAGTGCCTCACTACAGGGGGTGATTGCCTATGGCTACACCTTC. V is TRBV10-3 and J is TRBJ1-2; 8 bases are a match to TRBD1. The ends lost 4 bases at V and 4 bases at J; junction bases unmatched: 14. This CDR3 has 17 residues. Germline V gene lookup returns CDR1 ENHRY and CDR2 SYGVKD.

The chain has TRBV6-4 and TRBJ2-3, with 16 bases aligning to TRBD2. CDR1 is MRHNA and CDR2 is SNTAGT in the germline V gene. Trimming removed 7 bases from V and 14 bases from J; junction bases left unmatched: 12. The CDR3 totals 15 residues. The DNA of the CDR3 is TGTGCCAGCACCAAGGAGGGACTAGCGGGAGGGCCCCTGTATTTT. Protein: CASTKEGLAGGPLYF.

This clone was seen just once. The chain joins TRBV2 to TRBJ1-2; tentatively, D is TRBD1 (5 bases). The CDR3 spans 12 residues. V gave up 9 bases and J gave up 7 bases, with 15 bases separating them. The germline gives CDR1 SNHLY, CDR2 FYNNEI. The CDR3 DNA reads TGTGCCAGTGGGTACGCGGGGGGTGGCTACACCTTC. This translates into CASGYAGGGYTF. The full variable domain, its missing parts supplied by reference TRBV2 and TRBJ1-2, is EPEVTQTPSHQVTQMGQEVILRCVPISNHLYFYWYRQILGQKVEFLVSFYNNEISEKSEIFDDQFSVERPDGSNFTLKIRSTKLEDSAMYFCASGYAGGGYTFGSGTRLTVV.

V and J are TRBV10-1 and TRBJ2-7; TRBD2 aligns across 10 bases. The CDR3 sequence is 14 residues long. V was pared by 6 bases and J by 7 bases, with 9 bases of the junction left unmatched. Germline CDR1 WNHNN, CDR2 SYGVQD (reference sequence). The CDR3 DNA sequence: TGCGCCAGCAGCCCCGGGACTAGCGCCGGGGAGCAGTACTTC. It codes for CASSPGTSAGEQYF.

The chain links TRBV28 to TRBJ1-2; possibly TRBD1 for D (6 bases). The CDR3 spans 14 residues. Germline V lookup: CDR1 MDHEN, CDR2 SYDVKM. The V end lost 7 bases, the J end lost 4 bases, and 16 bases lay between the germline ends. In DNA form, the CDR3 reads TGTGCCAGCACCTCCGGACAGACCTCCTATGGCTACACCTTC. Translating gives CASTSGQTSYGYTF.

This clone was detected once. This chain uses TRBV18 with TRBJ2-7; a possible D gene is TRBD1 (6 bases). V shed 3 bases and J shed 9 bases, with 21 bases lying between them. This CDR3 has 15 amino acids. The V gene's germline CDR1 is KGHSH and CDR2 LQKENI. The CDR3 region is CASSPSPLQGVGQYF. CDR3 sequence (DNA): TGTGCCAGCTCACCGTCACCACTACAGGGTGTGGGGCAGTACTTC.

This clone was found a few times. As DNA, the CDR3 is TGTGCCAGCAGACCGACAGGGTACTCCTACGAGCAGTACTTC. This encodes CASRPTGYSYEQYF. The V gene is TRBV27, the J gene TRBJ2-7, with 7 bases lining up with TRBD1. The CDR3 totals 14 residues. J gave up 0 bases and V 6 bases, and 5 bases lay outside the gene matches. CDR1 and CDR2 from the germline V gene are MNHEY and SMNVEV (reference sequence).

This chain links TRBV5-1 with TRBJ1-4, with 8 bases identical to TRBD1. After removal of 3 bases from V and 7 bases from J, the junction contained 11 bases not matched to a gene. This CDR3 is 16 amino acids long. CDR1 and CDR2 (germline): SGHRS, YFSETQ. CDR3 sequence: CASSSSTGGGVEKLFF. CDR3 DNA sequence: TGCGCCAGCAGCTCCTCCACAGGGGGAGGGGTTGAAAAACTGTTTTTT. Drawing the rest from reference TRBV5-1 and TRBJ1-4, the complete variable domain is KAGVTQTPRYLIKTRGQQVTLSCSPISGHRSVSWYQQTPGQGLQFLFEYFSETQRNKGNFPGRFSGRQFSNSRSEMNVSTLELGDSALYLCASSSSTGGGVEKLFFGSGTQLSVL.

The chain has TRBV5-1 and TRBJ2-2; D perhaps matches TRBD1 (5 bases). The CDR3 contains 15 residues. Trimming stripped 1 base from V and 4 bases from J, with 11 bases between. CDR1 is SGHRS, CDR2 YFSETQ, per germline. In DNA, the CDR3 is TGCGCCAGCAGCTTGTATGGGGCCGGCACCGGGGAGCTGTTTTTT. Encoded protein: CASSLYGAGTGELFF.

CDR3 DNA: TGTGCCAGCAGCCAAGATCGGCACAGGGACGGAAACACCATATATTTT. It yields the protein CASSQDRHRDGNTIYF. The genes are TRBV3-1 (or the pseudogene TRBV3-2) and TRBJ1-3; tentative D call: TRBD1 (6 bases). Between the trimmed V and J ends, which lost 0 bases and 4 bases, there was a span of 13 bases. Germline CDR1 LGHDT, CDR2 YNNKEL (reference sequence). CDR3 length: 16 amino acids.

This clone showed up just once. The chain is built from TRBV11-2 and TRBJ1-2; 7 bases match TRBD1. The CDR3 runs 16 residues. J gave up 4 bases and V 6 bases, and 14 bases lay outside the gene matches. CDR1 is SGHAT and CDR2 is FQNNGV in the germline V gene. CDR3 DNA sequence: TGTGCCAGCAGGTCGTTCCGGGACAGCATTCTCTATGGCTACACCTTC. Its translation is CASRSFRDSILYGYTF.

This chain joins TRBV12-5 and TRBJ1-5; possibly TRBD1 for D (6 bases). Trimming left V 3 bases short and J 4 bases short, with 10 bases between. This CDR3 has 14 residues. Germline lookup yields CDR1 LGHNT and CDR2 FRNRAP. This CDR3 is CASGFGGWNQPQHF. As DNA, the CDR3 is TGTGCTAGTGGTTTTGGGGGCTGGAATCAGCCCCAGCATTTT. The full variable domain, in which reference TRBV12-5 and TRBJ1-5 provide the parts outside the CDR3, is DARVTQTPRHKVTEMGQEVTMRCQPILGHNTVFWYRQTMMQGLELLAYFRNRAPLDDSGMPKDRFSAEMPDATLATLKIQPSEPRDSAVYFCASGFGGWNQPQHFGDGTRLSIL.